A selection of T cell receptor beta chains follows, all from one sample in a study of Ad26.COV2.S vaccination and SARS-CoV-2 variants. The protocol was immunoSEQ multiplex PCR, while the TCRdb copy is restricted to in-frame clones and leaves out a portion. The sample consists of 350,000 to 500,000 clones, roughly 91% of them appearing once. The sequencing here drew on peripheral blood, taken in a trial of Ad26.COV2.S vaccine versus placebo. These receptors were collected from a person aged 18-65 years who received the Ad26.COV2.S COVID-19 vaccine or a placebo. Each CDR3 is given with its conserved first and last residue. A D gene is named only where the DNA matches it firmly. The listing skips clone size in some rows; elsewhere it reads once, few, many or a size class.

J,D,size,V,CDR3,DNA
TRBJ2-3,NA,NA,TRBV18,CASSRDLSDTQYF,TGTGCCAGCTCCCGGGACCTATCAGATACGCAGTATTTT
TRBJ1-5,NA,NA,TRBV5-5,CASSLRPREAQHF,TGTGCCAGCAGCCTCCGACCCAGAGAGGCCCAGCATTTT
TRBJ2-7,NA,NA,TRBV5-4,CASRTFGKAYEQYF,TGTGCCAGCAGGACGTTTGGGAAAGCCTACGAGCAGTACTTC
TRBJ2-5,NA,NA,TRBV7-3,CASSSITGETQYF,TGTGCCAGCAGCTCCATAACGGGAGAGACCCAGTACTTC
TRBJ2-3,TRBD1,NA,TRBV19,CAVAHPTGQGSGTDTQYF,TGTGCCGTCGCCCACCCTACAGGACAGGGGAGTGGCACAGATACGCAGTATTTT
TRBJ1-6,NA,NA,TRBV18,CASSPSQNNSPLHF,TGTGCCAGCTCACCCTCACAGAATAATTCACCCCTCCACTTT
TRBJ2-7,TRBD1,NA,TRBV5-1,CASSVTGGSYEQYF,TGCGCCAGCAGCGTGACAGGGGGCTCGTACGAGCAGTACTTC
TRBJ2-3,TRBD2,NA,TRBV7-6,CASSLPREGRADTQYF,TGTGCCAGCAGCTTACCGCGGGAGGGAAGGGCAGATACGCAGTATTTT
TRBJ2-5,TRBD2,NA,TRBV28,CASSTRTSRQETQYF,TGTGCCAGCAGCACTCGGACTAGCAGACAAGAGACCCAGTACTTC
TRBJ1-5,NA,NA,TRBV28,CASSNDRPNQPQHF,TGTGCCAGCAGCAACGACAGGCCCAATCAGCCCCAGCATTTT
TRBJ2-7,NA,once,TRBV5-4,CASSLLQSSEQYF,TGTGCCAGCAGCTTGTTACAGTCTAGCGAGCAGTACTTC
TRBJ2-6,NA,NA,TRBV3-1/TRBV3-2,CASSPYSTTGTSGANVLTF,TGTGCCAGCAGCCCGTACTCCACCACAGGGACCTCTGGGGCCAACGTCCTGACTTTC